Following are 7 T cell receptor beta chains from one sample sequenced in a study of patients and donors after allogeneic stem cell transplantation. TCRdb re-called the RT-PCR reads with MiXCR, one entry per CDR3 protein. The sample lists under 200,000 distinct CDR3 sequences; approximately 30% were seen once. The source material was blood, either unsorted or a sorted T cell fraction (not recorded which). Receptors were obtained from a human donor who was either an allogeneic HSCT recipient or a stem cell or donor lymphocyte infusion donor (not recorded which). It is not recorded whose cells these are; they may come from a transplant donor.

This clonotype was seen more than once but under ten times. V gene TRBV10-3 combines with J gene TRBJ2-1; the D gene is possibly TRBD1 (5 bases). The CDR3 is made up of 12 amino acids. V lost 11 bases, J lost 3 bases, and 11 bases lay in between. Per the germline V gene, CDR1 is ENHRY and CDR2 is SYGVKD. CDR3 region: CAVAGLYNEQFF. The DNA for the CDR3 is TGTGCCGTTGCAGGGCTCTACAATGAGCAGTTCTTC.

This clonotype has only a few counts. The chain combines TRBV4-1 with TRBJ1-2, with TRBD1 matching over 8 bases. V lost 0 bases and J lost 6; bases outside the gene matches: 6. Looked up from germline, CDR1 is MGHRA and CDR2 is YSYEKL. The CDR3 runs 15 residues. The CDR3 DNA sequence: TGCGCCAGCAGCCAAGAATGGACAGGGAGGGATGGCTACACCTTC. Amino acid sequence: CASSQEWTGRDGYTF.

The chain employs TRBV5-1 and TRBJ2-2, with D unclear. V gave up 5 bases and J gave up 4 bases, with 6 bases separating them. The germline gives CDR1 SGHRS, CDR2 YFSETQ. The CDR3 is made up of 12 amino acids. The CDR3 region has the DNA TGCGCCAGCAGTTGGAGCACCGGGGAGCTGTTTTTT. Protein: CASSWSTGELFF.

This clonotype appeared a few times. V and J are TRBV4-2 and TRBJ2-1; D unresolved. Trimming removed 5 bases at V and 0 bases at J, with 11 bases between. Germline V gives CDR1 LGHNA, CDR2 YNFKEQ. This CDR3 spans 15 amino acids. CDR3 coding DNA: TGTGCCAGCAGCACTGAGTCGAGCTCCTACAATGAGCAGTTCTTC. It specifies CASSTESSSYNEQFF.

The chain links TRBV15 to TRBJ1-1; D is perhaps TRBD1 (5 bases). The CDR3 is 16 residues long. Trimming took off 0 bases at V and 0 bases at J, with 11 bases between the two ends. Germline lookup yields CDR1 LNHNV and CDR2 YYDKDF (reference sequence). The CDR3 DNA reads TGTGCCACCAGCAGAGATCGGGGCAACTTGAACACTGAAGCTTTCTTT. It encodes CATSRDRGNLNTEAFF.

The chain has TRBV28 and TRBJ2-3; TRBD1 is a possible D gene (5 bases). CDR3 length: 14 amino acids. V shed 8 bases and J shed 3 bases, with 15 bases lying between them. Per the germline V gene, CDR1 is MDHEN and CDR2 is SYDVKM. The CDR3, as DNA: TGTGCCAGCCTTGCAGGGCGGTGGACAGATACGCAGTATTTT. Translated, it gives CASLAGRWTDTQYF.

There are a few counts of this clonotype. The CDR3 nucleotides are TGTGCCAGCAGCTCCAGGGGAGACTCTGGAAACACCATATATTTT. Translating gives CASSSRGDSGNTIYF. This sequence joins TRBV7-9 and TRBJ1-3; possibly TRBD1 for D (6 bases). The CDR3 is 15 amino acids. The V end lost 4 bases, the J end lost 0 bases, and 10 bases lay between the germline ends. Germline assignment: CDR1 SEHNR and CDR2 FQNEAQ (reference sequence).